The clone carrying this T cell receptor (beta chain) was seen just once. Its antigen remains unidentified. The record originates from a study of cytomegalovirus exposure and HLA in healthy donors. Study-level background: Some 85 million unique TCRs, all from HLA-typed donors, were included in an early release of the data.

The PCR had 60 Vbeta and 13 Jbeta primers. Sequencing was performed with immunoSEQ multiplex PCR; in TCRdb, only in-frame clones are kept and a portion is missing. The table records 130,000 to 150,000 clones, roughly 66% of them present only once. Study-wide findings and caveats: As a later analysis showed, a missense DCLRE1C variant was linked to trimming of TCR beta V- and J-genes. Cytomegalovirus status was reportedly diagnosed by the classifier with high sensitivity and specificity.

The receptor was isolated from a woman aged 18 to 35 in good health and CMV-seronegative. The specimen sequenced was PBMCs.

CDR3 DNA sequence: TGTGCCAGCAGCCCGGGAGGGATTAACTATGGCTACACCTTC. This gives the protein CASSPGGINYGYTF. This chain links TRBV7-9 with TRBJ1-2; D unclear. Germline CDR1 is SEHNR and CDR2 is FQNEAQ (reference sequence). This CDR3 spans 14 amino acids. Deletions cut 5 bases from V and 1 base from J, with 11 bases between. The full variable domain, rest sourced from reference TRBV7-9 and TRBJ1-2, is DTGVSQNPRHKITKRGQNVTFRCDPISEHNRLYWYRQTLGQGPEFLTYFQNEAQLEKSRLLSDRFSAERPKGSFSTLEIQRTEQGDSAMYLCASSPGGINYGYTFGSGTRLTVV.